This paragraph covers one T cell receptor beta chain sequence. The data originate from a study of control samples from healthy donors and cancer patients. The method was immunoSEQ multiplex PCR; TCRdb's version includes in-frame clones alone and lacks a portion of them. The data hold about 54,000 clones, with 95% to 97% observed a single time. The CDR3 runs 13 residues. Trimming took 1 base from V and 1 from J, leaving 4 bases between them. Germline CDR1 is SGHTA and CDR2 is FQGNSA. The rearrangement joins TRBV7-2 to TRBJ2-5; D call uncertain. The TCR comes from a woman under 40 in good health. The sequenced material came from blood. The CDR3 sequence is CASSLVGQETQYF. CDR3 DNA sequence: TGTGCCAGCAGCTTAGTCGGCCAAGAGACCCAGTACTTC.